This TCR beta chain was identified during a study of read filtering for tumor transcriptome and immune sequencing. Study outcomes and limitations: The sorted CD138-negative fraction was a mixed bone marrow immune population, not purified T cells.

From approximately 430 ng of RNA, a library with molecular barcoded alpha/delta and beta/gamma adaptors was made. Via MiXCR, TCRdb re-called the reads, giving one row per CDR3 protein. The sample records some 15,000 distinct CDR3 sequences, roughly 22% being singletons. Germline V CDR1 and CDR2: MGHDK, SYGVNS. This CDR3 is 15 amino acids long. Trimming removed 0 bases at V and 4 bases at J, with 9 bases between. This clonotype was recorded a few times. Its specificity is unknown. The clonotype was recovered from a donor at least 40 years old with multiple myeloma. Material for sequencing was a population of CD138-negative cells sorted from bone marrow. The chain carries TRBV25-1 and TRBJ2-2; no clear D. DNA of the CDR3: TGTGCCAGCAGTGAATATCGGCTATCCACCGGGGAGCTGTTTTTT. It translates to CASSEYRLSTGELFF. Drawing the rest from reference TRBV25-1 and TRBJ2-2, the complete variable domain is EADIYQTPRYLVIGTGKKITLECSQTMGHDKMYWYQQDPGMELHLIHYSYGVNSTEKGDLSSESTVSRIRTEHFPLTLESARPSHTSQYLCASSEYRLSTGELFFGEGSRLTVL.